This T cell receptor (beta chain) derives from a study of T-cell reconstitution after alpha-beta-depleted transplantation in children. As to this clonotype: The antigen remains unidentified. A junction end diverges from the germline sequence, so it may reflect a read error.

Unique molecular identifiers were incorporated when the TCRbeta library was constructed. TCRdb re-called the PCR reads through MiXCR, storing one row per CDR3 protein. Of about 470,000 distinct CDR3 sequences in the sample, 43% were seen once. Overall study results and limits: About two months after transplant, alpha-beta T cells reportedly came from several hundred expanded graft clones. Once a year had passed after transplant, T-cell counts and diversity came mostly from newly produced T cells.

The sequence was collected from a girl aged 2-15 years with aplastic anemia, due to receive a stem cell transplant. The sequencing here drew on PBMCs, taken before TCRalphabeta/CD19-depleted stem cell transplant.

CDR3 loop: CSARVKSGEKYNEQFF. The CDR3, as DNA: TGCAGTGCGAGAGTGAAAAGCGGGGAGAAATACAATGAGCAGTTCTTC. V gene TRBV20-1 combines with J gene TRBJ2-1, with TRBD2 matching 7 bases. The CDR3 is 16 amino acids. Germline V lookup: CDR1 DFQATT, CDR2 SNEGSKA (reference sequence).